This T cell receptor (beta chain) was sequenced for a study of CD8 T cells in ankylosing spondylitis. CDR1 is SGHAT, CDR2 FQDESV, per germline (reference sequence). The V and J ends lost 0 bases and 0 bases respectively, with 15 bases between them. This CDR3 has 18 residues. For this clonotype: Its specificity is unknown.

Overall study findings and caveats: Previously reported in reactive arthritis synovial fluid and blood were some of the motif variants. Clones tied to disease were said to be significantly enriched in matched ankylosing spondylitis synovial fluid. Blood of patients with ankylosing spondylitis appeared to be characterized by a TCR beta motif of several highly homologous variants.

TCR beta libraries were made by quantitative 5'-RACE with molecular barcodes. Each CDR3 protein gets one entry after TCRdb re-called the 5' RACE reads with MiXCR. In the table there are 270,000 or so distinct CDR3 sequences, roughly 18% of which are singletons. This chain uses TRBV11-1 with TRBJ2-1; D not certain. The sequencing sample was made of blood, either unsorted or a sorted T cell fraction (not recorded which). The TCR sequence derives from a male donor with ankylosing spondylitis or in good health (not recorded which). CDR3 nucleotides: TGTGCCAGCAGCTTAGCGTCGGCAGCAATCAACTCCTACAATGAGCAGTTCTTC. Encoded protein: CASSLASAAINSYNEQFF.